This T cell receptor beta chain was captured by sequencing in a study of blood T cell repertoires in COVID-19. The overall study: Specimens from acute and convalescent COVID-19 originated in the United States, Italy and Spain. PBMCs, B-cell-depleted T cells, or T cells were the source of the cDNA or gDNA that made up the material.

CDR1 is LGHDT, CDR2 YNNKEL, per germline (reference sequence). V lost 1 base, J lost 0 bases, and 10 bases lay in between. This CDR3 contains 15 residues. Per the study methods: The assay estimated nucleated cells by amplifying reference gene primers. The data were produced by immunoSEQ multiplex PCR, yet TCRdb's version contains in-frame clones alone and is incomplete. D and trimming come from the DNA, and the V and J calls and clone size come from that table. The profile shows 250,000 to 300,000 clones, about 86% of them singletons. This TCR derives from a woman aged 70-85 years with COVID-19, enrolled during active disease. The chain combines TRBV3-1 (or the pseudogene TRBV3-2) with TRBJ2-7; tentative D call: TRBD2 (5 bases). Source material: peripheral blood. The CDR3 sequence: CASSQGRGSSYEQYF. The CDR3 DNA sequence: TGTGCCAGCAGCCAAGGTCGGGGAAGCTCCTACGAGCAGTACTTC.